The 23 T cell receptor beta chains below were found in one sample sequenced in a study of shared clonotypes between healthy human individuals. The assay was immunoSEQ multiplex PCR, and TCRdb's table has in-frame clones only and misses some. The table includes 2 million to 3 million clones, roughly 93% detected once. The source material was naive CD4+ T cells from PBMCs. Subset of the sample: CD45RA+ positively selected. The source of these receptors is a man between 18 and 29 years old in good health. Some clones in this sample may be carry-over from other donors' samples.

A word on this clone: The identical CDR3 is also encoded by other nucleotide sequences in the sample. This rearrangement joins TRBV15 to TRBJ1-4, with D possibly matching TRBD1 (5 bases). The CDR3 totals 16 residues. Germline loops: CDR1 LNHNV, CDR2 YYDKDF (reference sequence). Trimming removed 3 bases from V and 0 bases from J, with 11 bases in between. CDR3 loop: CATSRGRPATNEKLFF. CDR3 sequence (DNA): TGTGCCACCAGCAGGGGGCGACCAGCAACTAATGAAAAACTGTTTTTT.

This rearrangement joins TRBV2 to TRBJ2-5, with TRBD2 identical over 7 bases. The tail of the sequence fits TRBJ2-7 better, so the J call may be wrong. Germline-derived CDR1 and CDR2 are SNHLY and FYNNEI. This CDR3 is built from 13 residues. The CDR3 DNA reads TGTGCCAGCGGCTCTCAAGGGGAGGGCGAGCAGTACTTC. This translates into CASGSQGEGEQYF.

This clone was counted once. The chain employs TRBV5-5 and TRBJ2-2, with D perhaps TRBD2 (6 bases). This CDR3 is 16 amino acids long. CDR1 is SGHKS and CDR2 is YYEKEE in the germline V gene (reference sequence). The V gene lost 3 bases and the J gene lost 6 bases, with 18 bases spanning the gap. CDR3 nucleotide sequence: TGTGCCAGCAGCTCGGGGACTTTAGCCTTCCCCGGGGAGCTGTTTTTT. It translates to CASSSGTLAFPGELFF.

V gene TRBV27 combines with J gene TRBJ2-2; D possibly corresponds to TRBD2 (7 bases). Germline CDR1 and CDR2: MNHEY and SMNVEV (reference sequence). The length of the CDR3 is 15 residues. Trimming took off 7 bases at V and 5 bases at J, with 17 bases between the two ends. The CDR3 sequence: CASNPGGRATGELFF. In DNA form, the CDR3 reads TGTGCCAGCAATCCCGGGGGGCGCGCAACCGGGGAGCTGTTTTTT.

Of note for this clone: In the same sample, other DNA sequences code for this CDR3. The chain recombines TRBV6-1 with TRBJ1-5, with a weak D call TRBD1 (6 bases). CDR1 MNHNS and CDR2 SASEGT come from the germline V gene. V lost 1 base, J lost 2 bases, and 9 bases lay in between. The CDR3 is 15 amino acids. For the CDR3, the DNA is TGTGCCAGCAGTGAAGGGGCAGGGGGCAATCAGCCCCAGCATTTT. This translates into CASSEGAGGNQPQHF.

This sequence joins TRBV28 and TRBJ1-5; D is possibly TRBD1 (5 bases). Trimming stripped 8 bases from V and 6 bases from J, with 8 bases between. The CDR3 contains 11 residues. Germline assignment: CDR1 MDHEN and CDR2 SYDVKM. Here the CDR3 reads CASGAGQPQHF. The CDR3 DNA reads as TGTGCCAGCGGGGCGGGTCAGCCCCAGCATTTT. Drawing the rest from reference TRBV28 and TRBJ1-5, the complete variable domain is DVKVTQSSRYLVKRTGEKVFLECVQDMDHENMFWYRQDPGLGLRLIYFSYDVKMKEKGDIPEGYSVSREKKERFSLILESASTNQTSMYLCASGAGQPQHFGDGTRLSIL.

The CDR3 sequence is CASTDDRDMDTQYF. For the CDR3, the DNA is TGTGCCAGCACCGACGACAGGGATATGGATACGCAGTATTTT. This rearrangement joins TRBV6-5 to TRBJ2-3; 7 positions match TRBD1. Germline V gene sequence: CDR1 MNHEY, CDR2 SVGAGI. This CDR3 contains 14 residues. With V trimmed by 7 bases and J by 6 bases, 10 bases remained unmatched.

V is TRBV6-5 and J is TRBJ1-4, with a tentative D call TRBD1 (6 bases). With 2 bases removed from V and 4 bases from J, the gap between germline ends came to 11 bases. Germline CDR1 is MNHEY and CDR2 is SVGAGI. This CDR3 has 15 amino acids. Written as DNA, the CDR3 is TGTGCCAGCAGTTACCTTGGACAGCGTAATGAAAAACTGTTTTTT. Protein: CASSYLGQRNEKLFF.

The rearrangement links TRBV5-6 to TRBJ1-2, with 10 bases identical to TRBD1. V was clipped by 4 bases and J by 4 bases; unmatched bases: 13. From germline, CDR1 is SGHDT and CDR2 YYEEEE. The CDR3 spans 17 residues. CDR3 region: CASSLPPGTGALYGYTF. DNA of the CDR3: TGTGCCAGCAGCCTGCCGCCCGGGACAGGGGCCCTCTATGGCTACACCTTC.

CDR3 loop: CASSPGIRAETQYF. In nucleotides, the CDR3 is TGTGCCAGCAGCCCAGGCATCAGGGCGGAGACCCAGTACTTC. The rearrangement joins TRBV5-4 to TRBJ2-5; tentative D call: TRBD1 (5 bases). Germline CDR1 and CDR2: SGHNT and YYREEE (reference sequence). Trimming shortened V by 4 bases and J by 5 bases, and 15 bases separated the two germline ends. The CDR3 is made up of 14 amino acids. The complete variable domain, with remaining parts taken from reference TRBV5-4 and TRBJ2-5, reads ETGVTQSPTHLIKTRGQQVTLRCSSQSGHNTVSWYQQALGQGPQFIFQYYREEENGRGNFPPRFSGLQFPNYSSELNVNALELDDSALYLCASSPGIRAETQYFGPGTRLLVL.

V is TRBV28 and J is TRBJ2-1, with D uncertain. Germline values: CDR1 MDHEN, CDR2 SYDVKM. CDR3 length: 16 amino acids. V lost 3 bases, J lost 9 bases, and 21 bases lay in between. DNA of the CDR3: TGTGCCAGCAGTTTGATCTCGGCCCTAATGCCGGCTGAGCAGTTCTTC. Its translation is CASSLISALMPAEQFF.

This chain connects TRBV5-1 to TRBJ2-1; 7 nucleotides align to TRBD2. The ends lost 0 bases at V and 3 bases at J; junction bases unmatched: 6. CDR3 length equals 16 residues. Germline V gene data show CDR1 as SGHRS and CDR2 as YFSETQ. The DNA of the CDR3 is TGCGCCAGCAGCTTGGGGGCTAGCGGAGGCTACAATGAGCAGTTCTTC. This gives the protein CASSLGASGGYNEQFF.

Note on this clone: The junction differs from germline at one of its ends, possibly a read error. The chain carries TRBV5-8 and TRBJ2-4; D assignment may be TRBD1 or TRBD2 (6 bases each). CDR1 is SGHTS, CDR2 YDEGEE, per germline. The CDR3 has 11 residues. The CDR3 loop reads CASRGGLGGHF. The CDR3 DNA sequence: TGTGCCAGCAGAGGGGGACTGGGTGGGCACTTC.

The CDR3 protein is CASSALTGPASGNNEQFF. CDR3 sequence (DNA): TGTGCCAGCAGCGCCCTAACCGGCCCGGCTAGCGGAAACAATGAGCAGTTCTTC. The chain joins TRBV9 to TRBJ2-1, with 7 bases lining up with TRBD2. CDR1 is SGDLS and CDR2 is YYNGEE in the germline V gene. V trimming: 3 bases; J trimming: 5 bases; junction bases outside the gene matches: 17. CDR3 length equals 18 residues.

The chain couples TRBV5-1 to TRBJ1-2; a possible D gene is TRBD1 (5 bases). Germline V gene data show CDR1 as SGHRS and CDR2 as YFSETQ. The CDR3 has 15 residues. Between the trimmed V and J ends, which lost 7 bases and 4 bases, there was a span of 20 bases. The CDR3 here is CASALGPGYGYGYTF. The CDR3 nucleotides read TGCGCCAGCGCCTTGGGGCCAGGATATGGCTATGGCTACACCTTC.

V and J are TRBV7-7 and TRBJ2-2, with 11 bases identical to TRBD1. Germline assignment: CDR1 SSHAT and CDR2 FNYEAQ (reference sequence). The CDR3 extends over 17 amino acids. Germline trimming cut 4 bases from V and 0 bases from J; bases unmatched to any gene: 4. For the CDR3, the DNA is TGTGCCAGCAGCTCGGGACAGGGGGAACCGAACACCGGGGAGCTGTTTTTT. Protein: CASSSGQGEPNTGELFF.

The V call is TRBV28, the J call TRBJ2-1, with D maybe TRBD1 (6 bases). The CDR3 consists of 14 residues. V dropped 5 bases and J dropped 8 bases, with 16 bases sitting between them. Germline CDR1 and CDR2: MDHEN and SYDVKM. The CDR3 protein is CASSLEAAGDEQFF. CDR3 nucleotides: TGTGCCAGCAGTCTGGAAGCGGCAGGGGATGAGCAGTTCTTC.

The chain carries TRBV15 and TRBJ2-1; possibly TRBD1 for D (6 bases). The germline V gene encodes CDR1 LNHNV and CDR2 YYDKDF (reference sequence). The CDR3 has 12 residues. Trimming stripped 2 bases from V and 11 bases from J, with 10 bases between. This CDR3 is CATSRSQGQQFF. CDR3 sequence (DNA): TGTGCCACCAGCAGATCCCAGGGGCAGCAGTTCTTC.

The CDR3: CASSLPRLAGGGTDTQYF. CDR3 nucleotide sequence: TGTGCCAGCAGCTTACCGCGACTAGCGGGAGGGGGGACAGATACGCAGTATTTT. The V and J genes are TRBV7-3 and TRBJ2-3, with 14 nucleotides matching TRBD2. V lost 2 bases and J lost 3; bases outside the gene matches: 7. CDR1 SGHTA and CDR2 FQGTGA come from the germline V gene. The CDR3 extends over 18 amino acids.

The V and J genes are TRBV5-1 and TRBJ1-2; a weak D match, TRBD1 (6 bases). V shed 0 bases and J shed 2 bases, with 20 bases lying between them. Germline V gene lookup returns CDR1 SGHRS and CDR2 YFSETQ. This CDR3 region has 18 residues. The CDR3 sequence is CASSLDSRTGYLNYGYTF. The CDR3, as DNA: TGCGCCAGCAGCTTGGATTCCCGAACAGGGTACCTAAACTATGGCTACACCTTC. The full variable domain, rest sourced from reference TRBV5-1 and TRBJ1-2, is KAGVTQTPRYLIKTRGQQVTLSCSPISGHRSVSWYQQTPGQGLQFLFEYFSETQRNKGNFPGRFSGRQFSNSRSEMNVSTLELGDSALYLCASSLDSRTGYLNYGYTFGSGTRLTVV.

The rearrangement links TRBV23-1 to TRBJ2-2; no reliable D call. TRBV23-1 is placed among ORFs of uncertain function. This CDR3 spans 14 amino acids. V was pared by 3 bases and J by 6 bases, with 11 bases between. CDR3 loop: CASSQGSKSGELFF. DNA of the CDR3: TGCGCCAGCAGTCAGGGGTCTAAGTCCGGGGAGCTGTTTTTT.

V and J are TRBV5-1 and TRBJ2-2; TRBD2 matches 7 bases. Looked up from germline, CDR1 is SGHRS and CDR2 is YFSETQ. There are 14 residues in the CDR3. J lost 6 bases, V lost 6 bases, and 8 bases had no gene match. The CDR3 coding sequence is TGCGCCAGCACCGGCAGGGAGGGCTCCGGGGAGCTGTTTTTT. It translates to CASTGREGSGELFF. Complete variable domain (other parts from reference TRBV5-1 and TRBJ2-2): KAGVTQTPRYLIKTRGQQVTLSCSPISGHRSVSWYQQTPGQGLQFLFEYFSETQRNKGNFPGRFSGRQFSNSRSEMNVSTLELGDSALYLCASTGREGSGELFFGEGSRLTVL.

V gene TRBV7-3 combines with J gene TRBJ2-2, with TRBD1 identical over 8 bases. The CDR3 is made up of 16 amino acids. Trimming removed 2 bases from V and 7 bases from J; junction bases left unmatched: 9. Germline CDR1 reads SGHTA; CDR2 reads FQGTGA. CDR3 DNA sequence: TGTGCCAGCAGCTTATCCTCATACAGGGGGAGCGGGGAGCTGTTTTTT. It yields the protein CASSLSSYRGSGELFF.